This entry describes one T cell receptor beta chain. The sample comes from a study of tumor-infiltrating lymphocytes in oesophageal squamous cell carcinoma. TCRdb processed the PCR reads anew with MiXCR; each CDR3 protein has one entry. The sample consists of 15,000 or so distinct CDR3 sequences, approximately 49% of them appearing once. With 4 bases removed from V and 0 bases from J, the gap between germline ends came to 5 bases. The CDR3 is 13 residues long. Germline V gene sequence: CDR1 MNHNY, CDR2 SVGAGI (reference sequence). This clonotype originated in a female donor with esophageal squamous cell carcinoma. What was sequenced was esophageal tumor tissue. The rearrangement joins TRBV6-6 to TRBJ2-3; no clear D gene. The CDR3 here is CASSSTSTDTQYF. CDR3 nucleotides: TGTGCCAGCAGTTCCACTAGCACAGATACGCAGTATTTT.